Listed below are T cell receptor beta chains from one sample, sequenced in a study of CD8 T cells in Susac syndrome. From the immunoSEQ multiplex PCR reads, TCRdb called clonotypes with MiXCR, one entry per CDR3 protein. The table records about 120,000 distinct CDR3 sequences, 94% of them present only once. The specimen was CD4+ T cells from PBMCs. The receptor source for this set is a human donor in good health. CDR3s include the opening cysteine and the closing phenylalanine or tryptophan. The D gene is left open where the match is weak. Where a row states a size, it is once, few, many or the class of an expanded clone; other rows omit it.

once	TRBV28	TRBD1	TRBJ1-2	TGTGCCAGCAGTTTATCACGGACAGGGGGCGGGGGCTACACCTTC	CASSLSRTGGGGYTF
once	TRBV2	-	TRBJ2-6	TGTGCCAGCAGTCGGGACTTCACCGTCTCTGGGGCCAACGTCCTGACTTTC	CASSRDFTVSGANVLTF
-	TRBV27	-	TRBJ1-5	TGTGCCAGCAGTTCACAACCCCGAGAGCAGCCCCAGCATTTT	CASSSQPREQPQHF
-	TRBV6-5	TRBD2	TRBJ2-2	TGTGCCAGCAGTTGGGGGGGACTAGTGGGGGGTGAGACCGGGGAGCTGTTTTTT	CASSWGGLVGGETGELFF
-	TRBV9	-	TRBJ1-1	TGTGCCAGCAGCCTCGGGGGGGCCTTGAACACTGAAGCTTTCTTT	CASSLGGALNTEAFF
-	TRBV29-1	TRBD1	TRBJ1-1	TGCAGCGTCGAGGGACAGGGGGGCCCTGAAGCTTTCTTT	CSVEGQGGPEAFF
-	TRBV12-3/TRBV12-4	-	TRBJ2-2	TGTGCCAGCAGGTCCACCGGAGCGAGGGCCGGGGAGCTGTTTTTT	CASRSTGARAGELFF
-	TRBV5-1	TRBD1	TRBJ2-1	TGCGCCAGCAGCTTGGACTCGGACAGGGCTGGAAGTGAGCAGTTCTTC	CASSLDSDRAGSEQFF
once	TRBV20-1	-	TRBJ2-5	TGCAGTGCTCCCCGGGTTGGGGGGCAAGAGACCCAGTACTTC	CSAPRVGGQETQYF
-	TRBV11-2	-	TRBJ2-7	TGTGCCAGCAGCTTCGTGACCCAGGAGCAGTACTTC	CASSFVTQEQYF
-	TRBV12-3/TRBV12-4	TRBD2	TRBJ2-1	TGTGCCAGCAGTTGGCGGGAGGGAGGTTACAATGAGCAGTTCTTC	CASSWREGGYNEQFF
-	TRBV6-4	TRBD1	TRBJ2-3	TGTGCCAGCAGGCGGGACAGGGCAGATACGCAGTATTTT	CASRRDRADTQYF
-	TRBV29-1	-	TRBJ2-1	TGCAGCGTGGGGAGAGCTTCCAATGAGCAGTTCTTC	CSVGRASNEQFF
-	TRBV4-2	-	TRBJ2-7	TGTGCCAGCAGCCAAGATACCCTAGCAGGCTACGAGCAGTACTTC	CASSQDTLAGYEQYF
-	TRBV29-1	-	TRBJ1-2	TGCAGCGTTGGGAGGGAGGATGGCTACACCTTC	CSVGREDGYTF
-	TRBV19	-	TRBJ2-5	TGTGCCAGTACCCTAGGGGGGGTGCTGGAGACCCAGTACTTC	CASTLGGVLETQYF
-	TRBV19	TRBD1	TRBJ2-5	TGTGCCAGTAGCCTCTCACAGGGGTCTCGGGAGACCCAGTACTTC	CASSLSQGSRETQYF
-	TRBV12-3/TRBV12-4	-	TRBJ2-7	TGTGCCAGCAGAGCCGGGGACTCTTACGGGGAGCAGTACTTC	CASRAGDSYGEQYF
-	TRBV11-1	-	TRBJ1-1	TGTGCCAGCAGCCGCGAGAACACTGAAGCTTTCTTT	CASSRENTEAFF
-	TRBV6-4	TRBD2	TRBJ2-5	TGTGCCAGCCCATGGCCGAGGACTAGCTTAAAGGAGACCCAGTACTTC	CASPWPRTSLKETQYF
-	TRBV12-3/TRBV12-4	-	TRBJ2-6	TGTGCCAGCAGTTTTGAAACGGCTGGTAGCTCTGGGGCCAACGTCCTGACTTTC	CASSFETAGSSGANVLTF
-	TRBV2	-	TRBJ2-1	TGTGCCAGCAGTGTTAGCCGTCTAGAGTTCTTC	CASSVSRLEFF
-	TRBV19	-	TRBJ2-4	TGTGCCAGTAGTACCGGACCGGGAAAAAACATTCAGTACTTC	CASSTGPGKNIQYF
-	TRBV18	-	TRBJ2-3	TGTGCCAGCTCACCACAGAACACAGATACGCAGTATTTT	CASSPQNTDTQYF
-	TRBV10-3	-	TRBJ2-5	TGTGCCACCGGAGACAGAGATAGGGAGACCCAGTACTTC	CATGDRDRETQYF
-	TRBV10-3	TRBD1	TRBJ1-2	TGTGCCATCACCCCGACAGGGAGAGACTATGGCTACACCTTC	CAITPTGRDYGYTF
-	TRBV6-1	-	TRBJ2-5	TGTGCCAGCAGTCTTGACCCGGGGAGAGAGACCCAGTACTTC	CASSLDPGRETQYF
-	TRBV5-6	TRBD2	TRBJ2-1	TGTGCCAGCAGCTTTACCGGGACTAGCGTAAACTCCTACAATGAGCAGTTCTTC	CASSFTGTSVNSYNEQFF
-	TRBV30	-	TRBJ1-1	TGTGCCTGGAGAATGAACACTGAAGCTTTCTTT	CAWRMNTEAFF
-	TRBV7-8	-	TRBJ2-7	TGTGCCAGCAGCTTCGGTGTCTCCTACGAGCAGTACTTC	CASSFGVSYEQYF
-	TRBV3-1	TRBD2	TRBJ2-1	TGTGCCAGCAGCGATGAAGCGGGAGCCTACAATGAGCAGTTCTTC	CASSDEAGAYNEQFF